Below, 31 T cell receptor beta chains from the same sample are listed, as sequenced in a study of shared clonotypes between healthy human individuals (dated by TCRdb to 2018 to 2020). Preparation of the library involved the immunoSEQ multiplex PCR assay. The source is immuneACCESS, and TCRdb retained only in-frame sequences with V and J called. Part of the clones is not carried over; for the studies checked, unresolved V genes explain less than half of this, and the remainder is unexplained. Within this sample are nearly 2 million clones, with about 94% of them counted one time only. The ten largest clones take up roughly 1% of the sample. CD8 naive samples were obtained by positive selection for CCR7 among CD45RO-negative cells, yielding a CD45RA+CCR7+ population from which TemRA cells were excluded. Sequencing input: naive CD8+ T cells sorted from blood. The intended sense of this specimen's cell subset or site label: CD45RA+CCR7+. The receptors were sampled from a man between 18 and 29 years old in good health.

On this clone itself: Other DNA variants within this sample encode the same CDR3. The chain links TRBV5-1 to TRBJ1-2; the D is unclear. The CDR3 loop spans 15 amino acids. Germline CDR1 reads SGHRS; CDR2 reads YFSETQ. The V end was cut by 0 bases, the J end by 2 bases, with 11 bases between. CDR3 in DNA: TGCGCCAGCAGCTTGGTCGGAGGATACAACTATGGCTACACCTTC. Amino acid sequence: CASSLVGGYNYGYTF. The full variable domain, in which reference TRBV5-1 and TRBJ1-2 provide the parts outside the CDR3, is KAGVTQTPRYLIKTRGQQVTLSCSPISGHRSVSWYQQTPGQGLQFLFEYFSETQRNKGNFPGRFSGRQFSNSRSEMNVSTLELGDSALYLCASSLVGGYNYGYTFGSGTRLTVV.

The chain joins TRBV6-6 to TRBJ2-7; D remains unclear. The CDR3 sequence is 12 residues long. Trimming stripped 2 bases from V and 6 bases from J, with 8 bases between. Germline CDR1 and CDR2: MNHNY and SVGAGI (reference sequence). The DNA of the CDR3 is TGTGCCAGCAGTTACACAGACATCGAGCAGTACTTC. Its protein is CASSYTDIEQYF.

This chain connects TRBV7-8 to TRBJ2-3; the match to TRBD2 covers 7 bases. The CDR3 length is 16 residues. Unmatched junction bases numbered 10, after V lost 5 bases and J lost 2 bases. Germline V gene lookup returns CDR1 SGHVS and CDR2 FQNEAQ. The CDR3 loop reads CASSGGGSTPTDTQYF. The CDR3 DNA sequence: TGTGCCAGCAGCGGGGGGGGGAGTACCCCCACAGATACGCAGTATTTT.

This chain uses TRBV19 with TRBJ1-5; possibly TRBD1 for D (5 bases). Trimming cost V 7 bases and J 0 bases, with 13 bases left between them. This CDR3 is built from 15 residues. Germline loops: CDR1 LNHDA, CDR2 SQIVND (reference sequence). The DNA for the CDR3 is TGTGCCAGTAATCAATGGGGGGTTAGCAATCAGCCCCAGCATTTT. Protein: CASNQWGVSNQPQHF.

The chain combines TRBV10-1 with TRBJ2-1, with D perhaps matching TRBD1 (5 bases). The germline gives CDR1 WNHNN, CDR2 SYGVQD (reference sequence). The CDR3 loop spans 13 amino acids. Trimming removed 3 bases at V and 9 bases at J, with 12 bases between. The CDR3 is CASSEAGYSEQFF. CDR3 sequence (DNA): TGCGCCAGCAGTGAAGCAGGGTATAGTGAGCAGTTCTTC.

CDR3: CASSLSGLPLDTQYF. The CDR3 nucleotides read TGCGCCAGCAGCTTGTCGGGACTACCGCTAGATACGCAGTATTTT. The V gene is TRBV5-1, the J gene TRBJ2-3; 7 bases are shared with TRBD2. The germline CDR1 and CDR2 sequences are SGHRS and YFSETQ. The ends lost 1 base at V and 5 bases at J; junction bases unmatched: 7. The CDR3 is 15 amino acids.

This chain uses TRBV4-3 with TRBJ2-7; 9 bases are shared with TRBD2. Germline loops: CDR1 LGHNA, CDR2 YSLEER. V lost 5 bases to trimming and J lost 4 bases; unmatched junction nucleotides: 9. This CDR3 has 15 amino acids. As DNA, the CDR3 is TGCGCCAGCAGCAAGATAGCGGGAGAGGGGTACGAGCAGTACTTC. Translated: CASSKIAGEGYEQYF.

This chain joins TRBV15 and TRBJ2-1, with 8 bases fitting TRBD1. Germline trimming cut 4 bases from V and 3 bases from J; bases unmatched to any gene: 8. This CDR3 is built from 16 residues. Germline CDR1 and CDR2: LNHNV and YYDKDF (reference sequence). The chain's CDR3 is CATSIQDRVGYNEQFF. The CDR3 coding sequence is TGTGCCACCAGCATCCAGGACAGGGTGGGCTACAATGAGCAGTTCTTC.

The gene calls are TRBV5-6 and TRBJ1-5; possibly TRBD1 for D (6 bases). Germline V gene lookup returns CDR1 SGHDT and CDR2 YYEEEE. The CDR3 loop spans 12 amino acids. V lost 4 bases and J 9 bases, leaving 11 bases between the germline ends. CDR3 sequence: CASSTGATPQHF. The CDR3 DNA follows: TGTGCCAGCAGCACGGGGGCGACGCCCCAGCATTTT.

Remarks on this clone: Other DNA sequences within the sample encode an identical CDR3. The rearrangement links TRBV19 to TRBJ2-1; 15 nucleotides agree with TRBD2. This CDR3 is 15 amino acids long. With 6 bases clipped from V and 9 bases from J, the junction kept 6 bases outside the gene matches. Germline loops: CDR1 LNHDA, CDR2 SQIVND (reference sequence). Here the CDR3 DNA reads TGTGCCAGTAGCCCGGGACTAGCGGGAGGTAGTGAGCAGTTCTTC. Residues: CASSPGLAGGSEQFF.

The chain couples TRBV7-6 to TRBJ2-1; 7 nucleotides match TRBD1. Unmatched junction bases numbered 3, after V lost 2 bases and J lost 5 bases. The CDR3 runs to 14 residues. Germline loops: CDR1 SGHVS, CDR2 FNYEAQ. Written as DNA, the CDR3 is TGTGCCAGCAGCTTATGGGGACAGAACAATGAGCAGTTCTTC. Translation gives CASSLWGQNNEQFF.

The V gene is TRBV6-5, the J gene TRBJ2-3, with 7 bases lining up with TRBD2. Germline loops: CDR1 MNHEY, CDR2 SVGAGI. Unmatched junction bases numbered 8, after V lost 2 bases and J lost 6 bases. The CDR3 is 15 residues long. In nucleotides, the CDR3 is TGTGCCAGCAGTTACGCGGAAGCGGGATTGGATACGCAGTATTTT. Translation gives CASSYAEAGLDTQYF.

This rearrangement joins TRBV6-5 to TRBJ2-6; D not certain. The CDR3 runs 14 residues. V was trimmed by 2 bases and J by 4 bases, leaving 6 bases between them. In germline, CDR1 is MNHEY, CDR2 SVGAGI. CDR3 amino acids: CASSYGGGANVLTF. The CDR3 coding sequence is TGTGCCAGCAGTTACGGCGGCGGGGCCAACGTCCTGACTTTC.

This chain links TRBV5-1 with TRBJ2-2; D possibly uses TRBD1 or TRBD2 (5 bases each). CDR1 and CDR2 (germline): SGHRS, YFSETQ. The CDR3 runs 15 residues. The V gene lost 1 base and the J gene lost 4 bases, with 11 bases spanning the gap. CDR3 in DNA: TGCGCCAGCAGCTTGTCCAGGGCGGGCACCGGGGAGCTGTTTTTT. Translation gives CASSLSRAGTGELFF.

The rearrangement uses TRBV13 and TRBJ1-2, with D unclear. Trimming took 0 bases from V and 6 from J, leaving 5 bases between them. This CDR3 is 12 amino acids long. Germline V gives CDR1 PRHDT, CDR2 FYEKMQ (reference sequence). In DNA, the CDR3 is TGTGCCAGCAGCTTAGGCCCTGATGGCTACACCTTC. Protein product: CASSLGPDGYTF. The whole variable domain, filled in from reference TRBV13 and TRBJ1-2, reads AAGVIQSPRHLIKEKRETATLKCYPIPRHDTVYWYQQGPGQDPQFLISFYEKMQSDKGSIPDRFSAQQFSDYHSELNMSSLELGDSALYFCASSLGPDGYTFGSGTRLTVV.

The V call is TRBV5-1, the J call TRBJ1-1; D not certain. This CDR3 has 15 amino acids. V lost 0 bases, J lost 0 bases, and 9 bases lay in between. From germline, CDR1 is SGHRS and CDR2 YFSETQ. In DNA form, the CDR3 reads TGCGCCAGCAGCTTGGTGGGATTCCTGAACACTGAAGCTTTCTTT. Its protein is CASSLVGFLNTEAFF.

V usage is TRBV7-2 and J usage is TRBJ1-1; D is uncertain. Germline CDR1 SGHTA, CDR2 FQGNSA. This CDR3 has 12 residues. Between the trimmed V and J ends, which lost 5 bases and 4 bases, there was a span of 8 bases. The CDR3 DNA reads TGTGCCAGCAGCGCGCCCGGCACTGAAGCTTTCTTT. As protein: CASSAPGTEAFF.

The gene calls are TRBV27 and TRBJ2-5; 7 bases line up with TRBD2. CDR1 and CDR2 from the germline V gene are MNHEY and SMNVEV (reference sequence). The CDR3 spans 14 residues. V lost 7 bases to trimming and J lost 3 bases; unmatched junction nucleotides: 8. CDR3 DNA sequence: TGTGCCAGCATGCGGGAGTGGGGGAAAGAGACCCAGTACTTC. It codes for CASMREWGKETQYF.

This clone was observed a single time. The chain recombines TRBV29-1 with TRBJ1-2; D is undetermined. V lost 5 bases to trimming and J lost 4 bases, with 5 bases between them. The CDR3 loop spans 10 amino acids. Germline values: CDR1 SQVTM, CDR2 ANQGSEA. CDR3: CSVYLYGYTF. For the CDR3, the DNA is TGCAGCGTTTACCTCTATGGCTACACCTTC.

V usage is TRBV2 and J usage is TRBJ1-2, with D hard to call. The CDR3 loop spans 16 amino acids. The germline V and J ends were trimmed by 6 bases and 0 bases, with 17 bases remaining between them. Looked up from germline, CDR1 is SNHLY and CDR2 is FYNNEI. The CDR3 protein is CASRPDGGLTNYGYTF. The CDR3, as DNA: TGTGCCAGCAGGCCAGACGGAGGATTAACTAACTATGGCTACACCTTC.

V usage is TRBV6-5 and J usage is TRBJ2-2; D is uncertain. Between the trimmed V and J ends, which lost 3 bases and 3 bases, there was a span of 11 bases. The CDR3 extends over 15 amino acids. The germline V gene encodes CDR1 MNHEY and CDR2 SVGAGI. The CDR3 nucleotides read TGTGCCAGCAGTTATACGGAGCCCCACACCGGGGAGCTGTTTTTT. Protein: CASSYTEPHTGELFF.

The rearrangement joins TRBV6-5 to TRBJ2-7, with D uncertain. This CDR3 has 10 residues. V was trimmed by 8 bases and J by 5 bases, leaving 7 bases between them. Germline V CDR1 and CDR2: MNHEY, SVGAGI. CDR3 region: CASGVDEQYF. The DNA of the CDR3 is TGTGCCAGCGGGGTCGACGAGCAGTACTTC.

The chain has TRBV9 and TRBJ2-5; D uncertain. Germline V gene sequence: CDR1 SGDLS, CDR2 YYNGEE. This CDR3 spans 14 amino acids. V shed 0 bases and J shed 2 bases, with 8 bases lying between them. CDR3 amino acids: CASSVALGQETQYF. The CDR3, as DNA: TGTGCCAGCAGCGTAGCGCTGGGACAAGAGACCCAGTACTTC.

In the case of this clone: The sample carries other DNA sequences with the same CDR3. CDR3 sequence: CASSITYEQYF. In DNA form, the CDR3 reads TGTGCCAGTAGTATAACCTACGAGCAGTACTTC. The J gene is TRBJ2-7, the V gene TRBV19; no reliable D call. There are 11 residues in the CDR3. Per the germline V gene, CDR1 is LNHDA and CDR2 is SQIVND (reference sequence). Trimming removed 2 bases from V and 2 bases from J, with 1 base in between.

V gene TRBV13 combines with J gene TRBJ2-7; D is ambiguous. CDR3 length equals 12 residues. The V end was cut by 6 bases, the J end by 5 bases, with 11 bases between. Germline V lookup: CDR1 PRHDT, CDR2 FYEKMQ (reference sequence). CDR3 in DNA: TGTGCCAGCAGTGCCTCTAGTGACGAGCAGTACTTC. Its protein is CASSASSDEQYF.

The chain is built from TRBV29-1 and TRBJ1-2, with 8 bases lining up with TRBD1. The CDR3 has 12 residues. V lost 6 bases and J lost 3; bases outside the gene matches: 3. CDR1 is SQVTM, CDR2 ANQGSEA, per germline. DNA for the CDR3: TGCAGCGTGAAGACAGGGGACTATGGCTACACCTTC. It encodes CSVKTGDYGYTF.

This sequence joins TRBV7-8 and TRBJ2-1; TRBD2 agrees at 16 bases. V was pared by 3 bases and J by 0 bases, with 5 bases of the junction left unmatched. CDR1 SGHVS and CDR2 FQNEAQ come from the germline V gene. This CDR3 is 19 amino acids long. CDR3 loop: CASSLGLAGGPLSYNEQFF. Here the CDR3 DNA reads TGTGCCAGCAGCTTGGGACTAGCGGGAGGGCCACTCTCCTACAATGAGCAGTTCTTC.

This clone was detected once. The sample carries other DNA sequences with the same CDR3. The chain couples TRBV27 to TRBJ1-3; TRBD1 is a possible D gene (6 bases). The V and J ends lost 5 bases and 0 bases respectively, with 11 bases between them. The CDR3 extends over 15 amino acids. Germline assignment: CDR1 MNHEY and CDR2 SMNVEV (reference sequence). For the CDR3, the DNA is TGTGCCAGCAGTCCAACAGGGTCCTCTGGAAACACCATATATTTT. Translating gives CASSPTGSSGNTIYF.

The V call is TRBV7-9, the J call TRBJ2-7, with 15 bases identical to TRBD2. This CDR3 contains 17 residues. Germline values: CDR1 SEHNR, CDR2 FQNEAQ (reference sequence). V dropped 5 bases and J dropped 4; count of bases not matched to a gene: 9. The CDR3 DNA sequence: TGTGCCAGCAGCGACGGACTAGCGGGAGGGCCAGGTTACGAGCAGTACTTC. Protein: CASSDGLAGGPGYEQYF.

This chain links TRBV11-2 with TRBJ1-1; tentative D call: TRBD1 (5 bases). Germline lookup yields CDR1 SGHAT and CDR2 FQNNGV. This CDR3 region has 13 residues. V gave up 5 bases and J gave up 3 bases, with 10 bases separating them. The CDR3 DNA is TGTGCCAGCAGCCCGGTGGGGGACACTGAAGCTTTCTTT. Residues: CASSPVGDTEAFF.

In the case of this clone: The sample has other DNA sequences that encode this CDR3 too. The V and J genes are TRBV9 and TRBJ1-1; the D is unclear. Germline lookup yields CDR1 SGDLS and CDR2 YYNGEE. V was clipped by 0 bases and J by 4 bases, with 7 bases between them. This CDR3 has 13 residues. The CDR3 DNA sequence: TGTGCCAGCAGCGTAGGGCCGGCCACTGAAGCTTTCTTT. Translating it yields CASSVGPATEAFF.